The present entry profiles one T cell receptor (beta chain) with its context. This specimen belongs to a study of regulatory T cells in long-lasting Graves disease. Arm-PCR of CDR3 regions and iRepertoire HTBI primers were used to build TCR beta libraries. In the original workflow: Gene usage covered about 60 TRBV and 13 to 15 TRBJ segments. TCRdb re-called the multiplex PCR reads with MiXCR, one entry per CDR3 protein. TCRdb's processing, not the study's, gives the V and J calls here. The data show 400,000 to 500,000 distinct CDR3 sequences, around 21% seen once. Time point reported: persistent/refractory GD, antithyroid drugs over 5 years with positive TRAb. Preparation of the TCR library used RNA extracted from PBMCs. Germline-derived CDR1 and CDR2 are SGHRS and YFSETQ. V shed 2 bases and J shed 4 bases, with 18 bases lying between them. The CDR3 is 16 residues long.

This receptor was identified in a female donor with Graves disease. This chain links TRBV5-1 with TRBJ1-1; D is uncertain. The material sequenced was peripheral blood mononuclear cells (PBMCs), taken when the disease was refractory, from a patient treated with antithyroid drugs. Here the CDR3 reads CASSFTGVRRGTEAFF. The CDR3 DNA follows: TGCGCCAGCAGCTTTACCGGGGTCCGGCGGGGCACTGAAGCTTTCTTT.